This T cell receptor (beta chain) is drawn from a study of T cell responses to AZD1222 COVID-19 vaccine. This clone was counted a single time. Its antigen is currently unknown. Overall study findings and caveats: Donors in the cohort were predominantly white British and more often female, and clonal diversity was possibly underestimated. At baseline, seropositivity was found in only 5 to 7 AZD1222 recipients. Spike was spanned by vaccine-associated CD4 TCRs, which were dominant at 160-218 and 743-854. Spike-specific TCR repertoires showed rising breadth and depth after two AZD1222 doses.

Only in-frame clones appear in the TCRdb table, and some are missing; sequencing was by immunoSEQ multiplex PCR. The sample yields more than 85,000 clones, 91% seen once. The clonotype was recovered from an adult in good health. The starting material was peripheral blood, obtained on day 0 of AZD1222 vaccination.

In nucleotides, the CDR3 is TGTGCCAGCAAAGATGCCTACGAGCAGTACTTC. Protein: CASKDAYEQYF. V and J are TRBV27 and TRBJ2-7, with D unclear. V was pared by 7 bases and J by 2 bases, with 6 bases between. Germline CDR1 reads MNHEY; CDR2 reads SMNVEV (reference sequence). The length of the CDR3 is 11 residues.